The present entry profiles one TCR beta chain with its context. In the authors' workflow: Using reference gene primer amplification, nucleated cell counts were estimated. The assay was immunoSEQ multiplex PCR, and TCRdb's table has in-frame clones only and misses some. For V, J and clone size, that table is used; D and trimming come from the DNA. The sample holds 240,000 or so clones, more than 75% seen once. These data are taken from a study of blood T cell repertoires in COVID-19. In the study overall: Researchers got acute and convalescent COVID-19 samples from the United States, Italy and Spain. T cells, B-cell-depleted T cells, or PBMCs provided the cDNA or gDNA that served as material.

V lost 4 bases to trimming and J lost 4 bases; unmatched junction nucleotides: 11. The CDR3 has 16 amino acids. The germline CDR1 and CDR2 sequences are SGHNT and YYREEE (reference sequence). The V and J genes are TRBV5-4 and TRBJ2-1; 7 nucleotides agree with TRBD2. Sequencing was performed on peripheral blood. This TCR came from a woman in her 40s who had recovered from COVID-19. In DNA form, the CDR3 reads TGTGCCAGCAGCCCCGGGGCGGGAGTTATGTACAATGAGCAGTTCTTC. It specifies CASSPGAGVMYNEQFF.